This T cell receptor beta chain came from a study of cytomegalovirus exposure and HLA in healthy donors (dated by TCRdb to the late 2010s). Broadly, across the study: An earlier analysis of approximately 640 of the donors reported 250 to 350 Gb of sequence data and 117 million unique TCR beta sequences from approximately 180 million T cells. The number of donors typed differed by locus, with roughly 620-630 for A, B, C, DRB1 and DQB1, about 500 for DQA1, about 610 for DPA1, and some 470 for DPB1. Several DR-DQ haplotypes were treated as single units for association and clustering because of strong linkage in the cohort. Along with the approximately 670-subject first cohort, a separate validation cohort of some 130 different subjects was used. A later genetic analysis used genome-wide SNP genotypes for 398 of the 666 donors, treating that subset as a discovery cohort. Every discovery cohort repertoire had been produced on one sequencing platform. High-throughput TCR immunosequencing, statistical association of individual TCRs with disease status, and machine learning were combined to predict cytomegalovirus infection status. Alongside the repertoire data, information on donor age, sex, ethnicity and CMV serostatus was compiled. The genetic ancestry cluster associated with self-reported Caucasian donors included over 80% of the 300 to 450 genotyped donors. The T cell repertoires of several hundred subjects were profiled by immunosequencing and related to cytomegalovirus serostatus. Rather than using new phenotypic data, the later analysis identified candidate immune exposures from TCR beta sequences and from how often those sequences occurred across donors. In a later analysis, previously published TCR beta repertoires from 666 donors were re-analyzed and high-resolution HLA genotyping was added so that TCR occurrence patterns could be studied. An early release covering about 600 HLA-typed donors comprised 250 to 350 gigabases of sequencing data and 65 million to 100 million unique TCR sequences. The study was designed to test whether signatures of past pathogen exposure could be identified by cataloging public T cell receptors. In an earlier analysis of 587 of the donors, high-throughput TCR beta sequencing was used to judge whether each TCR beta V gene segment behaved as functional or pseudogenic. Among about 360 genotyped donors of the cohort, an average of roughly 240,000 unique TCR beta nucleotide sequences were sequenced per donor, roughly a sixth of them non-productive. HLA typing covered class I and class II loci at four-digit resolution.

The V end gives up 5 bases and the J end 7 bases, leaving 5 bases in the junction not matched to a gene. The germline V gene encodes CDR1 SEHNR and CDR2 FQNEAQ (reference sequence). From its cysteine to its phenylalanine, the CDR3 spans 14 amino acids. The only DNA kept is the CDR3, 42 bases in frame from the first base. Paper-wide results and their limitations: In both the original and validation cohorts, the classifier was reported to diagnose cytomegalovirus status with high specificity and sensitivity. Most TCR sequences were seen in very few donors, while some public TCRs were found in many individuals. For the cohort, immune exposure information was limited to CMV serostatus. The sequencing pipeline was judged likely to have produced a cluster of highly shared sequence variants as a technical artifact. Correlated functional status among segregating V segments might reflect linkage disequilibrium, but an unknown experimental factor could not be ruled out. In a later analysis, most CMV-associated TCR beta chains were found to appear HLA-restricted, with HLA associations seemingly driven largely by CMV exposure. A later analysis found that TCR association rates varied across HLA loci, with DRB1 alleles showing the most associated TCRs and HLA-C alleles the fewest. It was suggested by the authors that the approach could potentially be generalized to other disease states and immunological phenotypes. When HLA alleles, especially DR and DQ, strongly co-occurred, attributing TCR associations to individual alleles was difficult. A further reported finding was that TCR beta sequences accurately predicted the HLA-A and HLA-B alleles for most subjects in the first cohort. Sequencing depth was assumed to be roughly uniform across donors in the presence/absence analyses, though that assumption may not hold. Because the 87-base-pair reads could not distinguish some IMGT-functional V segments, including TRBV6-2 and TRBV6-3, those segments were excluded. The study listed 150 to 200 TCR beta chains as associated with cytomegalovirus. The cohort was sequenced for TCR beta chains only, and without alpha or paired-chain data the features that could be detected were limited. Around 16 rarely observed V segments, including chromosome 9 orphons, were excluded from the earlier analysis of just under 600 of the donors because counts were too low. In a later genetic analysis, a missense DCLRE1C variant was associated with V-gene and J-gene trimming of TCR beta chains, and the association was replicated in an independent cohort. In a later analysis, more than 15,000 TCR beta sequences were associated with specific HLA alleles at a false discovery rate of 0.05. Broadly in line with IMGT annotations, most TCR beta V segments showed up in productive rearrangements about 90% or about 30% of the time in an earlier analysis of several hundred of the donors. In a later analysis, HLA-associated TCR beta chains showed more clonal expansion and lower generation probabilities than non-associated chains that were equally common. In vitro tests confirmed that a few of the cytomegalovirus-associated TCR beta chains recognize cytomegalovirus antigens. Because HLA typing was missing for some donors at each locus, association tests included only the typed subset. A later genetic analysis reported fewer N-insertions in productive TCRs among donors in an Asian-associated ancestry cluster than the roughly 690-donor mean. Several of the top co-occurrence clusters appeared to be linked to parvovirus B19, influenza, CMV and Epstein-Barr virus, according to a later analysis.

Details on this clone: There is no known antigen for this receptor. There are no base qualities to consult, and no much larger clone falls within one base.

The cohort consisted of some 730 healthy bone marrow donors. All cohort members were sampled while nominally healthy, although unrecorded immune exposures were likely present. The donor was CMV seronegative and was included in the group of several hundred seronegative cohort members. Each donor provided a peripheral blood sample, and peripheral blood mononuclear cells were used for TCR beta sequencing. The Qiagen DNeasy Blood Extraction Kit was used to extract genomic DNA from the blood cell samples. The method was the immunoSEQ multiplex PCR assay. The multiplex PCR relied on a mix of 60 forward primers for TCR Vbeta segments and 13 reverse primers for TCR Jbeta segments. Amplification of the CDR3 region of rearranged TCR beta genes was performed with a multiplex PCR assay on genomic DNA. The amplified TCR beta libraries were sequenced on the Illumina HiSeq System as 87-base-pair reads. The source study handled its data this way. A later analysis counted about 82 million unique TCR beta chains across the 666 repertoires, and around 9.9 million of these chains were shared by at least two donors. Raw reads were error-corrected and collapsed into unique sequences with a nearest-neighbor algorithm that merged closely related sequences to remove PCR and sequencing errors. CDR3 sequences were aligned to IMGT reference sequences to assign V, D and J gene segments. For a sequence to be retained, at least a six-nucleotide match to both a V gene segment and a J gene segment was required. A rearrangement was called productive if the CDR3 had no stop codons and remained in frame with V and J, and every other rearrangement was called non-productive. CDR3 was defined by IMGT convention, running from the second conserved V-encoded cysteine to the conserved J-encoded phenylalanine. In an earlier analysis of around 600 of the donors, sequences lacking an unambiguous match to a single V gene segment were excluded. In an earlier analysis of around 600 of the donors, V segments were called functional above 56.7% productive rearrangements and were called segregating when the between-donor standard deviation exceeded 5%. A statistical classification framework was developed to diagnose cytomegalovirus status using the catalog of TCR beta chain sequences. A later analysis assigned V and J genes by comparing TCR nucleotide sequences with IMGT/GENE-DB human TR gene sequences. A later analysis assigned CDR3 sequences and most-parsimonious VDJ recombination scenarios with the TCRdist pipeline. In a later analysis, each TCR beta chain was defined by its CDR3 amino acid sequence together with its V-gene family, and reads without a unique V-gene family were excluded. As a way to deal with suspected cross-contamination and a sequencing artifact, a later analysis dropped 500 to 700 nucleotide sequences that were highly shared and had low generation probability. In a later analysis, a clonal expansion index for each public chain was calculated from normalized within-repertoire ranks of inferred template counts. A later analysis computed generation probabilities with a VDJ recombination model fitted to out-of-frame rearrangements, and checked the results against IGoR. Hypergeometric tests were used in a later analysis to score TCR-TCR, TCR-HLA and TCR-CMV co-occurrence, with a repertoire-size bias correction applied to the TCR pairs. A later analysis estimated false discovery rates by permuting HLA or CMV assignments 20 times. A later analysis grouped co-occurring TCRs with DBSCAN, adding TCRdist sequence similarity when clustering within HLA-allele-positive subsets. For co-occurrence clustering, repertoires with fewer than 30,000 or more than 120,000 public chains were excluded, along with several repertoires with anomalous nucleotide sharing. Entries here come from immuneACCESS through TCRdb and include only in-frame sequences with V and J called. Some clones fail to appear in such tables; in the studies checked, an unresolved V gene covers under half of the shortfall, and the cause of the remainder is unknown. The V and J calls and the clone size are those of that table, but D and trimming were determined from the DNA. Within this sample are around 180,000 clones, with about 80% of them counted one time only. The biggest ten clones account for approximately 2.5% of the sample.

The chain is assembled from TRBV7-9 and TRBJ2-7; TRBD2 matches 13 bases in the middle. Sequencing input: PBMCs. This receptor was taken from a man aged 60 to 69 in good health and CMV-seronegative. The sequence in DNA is TGTGCCAGCAGCGCCGGACTAGCGGGGGCGGAGCAGTACTTC. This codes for CASSAGLAGAEQYF. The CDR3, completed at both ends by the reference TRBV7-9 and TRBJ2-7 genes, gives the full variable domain DTGVSQNPRHKITKRGQNVTFRCDPISEHNRLYWYRQTLGQGPEFLTYFQNEAQLEKSRLLSDRFSAERPKGSFSTLEIQRTEQGDSAMYLCASSAGLAGAEQYFGPGTRLTVT.